One sample yielded the 5 T cell receptor beta chains listed below, sequenced in a study of cytomegalovirus exposure and HLA in healthy donors. Method: immunoSEQ multiplex PCR; TCRdb's copy keeps in-frame clones and lacks some. The data show 150,000 to 200,000 clones, around four fifths seen once. Sequencing was carried out using PBMCs. These receptors originate from a man younger than 35 in good health and CMV-seropositive.

The chain couples TRBV5-1 to TRBJ2-5; 10 bases agree with TRBD2. The V gene's germline CDR1 is SGHRS and CDR2 YFSETQ. CDR3 length equals 15 residues. The ends lost 5 bases at V and 7 bases at J; junction bases unmatched: 11. The CDR3 coding sequence is TGCGCCAGCAGAGGGCTAGCGGGAGATTTGGGGACCCAGTACTTC. The encoded protein is CASRGLAGDLGTQYF.

V and J are TRBV27 and TRBJ1-2, with D possibly matching TRBD1 (5 bases). Trimming stripped 6 bases from V and 0 bases from J, with 23 bases between. CDR3 length: 18 residues. Germline V gene lookup returns CDR1 MNHEY and CDR2 SMNVEV (reference sequence). This CDR3 is CASSSRGFYSGSNYGYTF. CDR3 coding DNA: TGTGCCAGCAGCTCCCGGGGGTTCTATAGTGGCTCTAACTATGGCTACACCTTC.

This clone was observed a few times. V is TRBV28 and J is TRBJ2-1, with TRBD2 identical over 11 bases. After removal of 8 bases from V and 8 bases from J, the junction contained 11 bases not matched to a gene. Germline CDR1 is MDHEN and CDR2 is SYDVKM. CDR3 size: 15 residues. CDR3 sequence reads: CASRSETSGTYEQFF. The CDR3 DNA reads as TGTGCCAGCCGCTCAGAGACTAGCGGGACCTATGAGCAGTTCTTC.

This clone was recorded only once. V is TRBV7-2 and J is TRBJ2-7; TRBD2 agrees at 12 bases. Trimming removed 5 bases from V and 0 bases from J; junction bases left unmatched: 5. The germline V gene encodes CDR1 SGHTA and CDR2 FQGNSA. CDR3 size: 16 residues. The CDR3 spells CASSHGLAGYSYEQYF. CDR3 nucleotide sequence: TGTGCCAGCAGCCACGGACTAGCGGGATACTCCTACGAGCAGTACTTC.

The chain uses TRBV28 and TRBJ1-4, with 8 nucleotides matching TRBD1. The CDR3 contains 15 residues. V lost 5 bases to trimming and J lost 6 bases; unmatched junction nucleotides: 8. The germline V gene has CDR1 MDHEN and CDR2 SYDVKM. CDR3 protein: CASSLRQGLDEKLFF. CDR3 nucleotide sequence: TGTGCCAGCAGTCTGAGACAGGGGCTGGATGAAAAACTGTTTTTT.